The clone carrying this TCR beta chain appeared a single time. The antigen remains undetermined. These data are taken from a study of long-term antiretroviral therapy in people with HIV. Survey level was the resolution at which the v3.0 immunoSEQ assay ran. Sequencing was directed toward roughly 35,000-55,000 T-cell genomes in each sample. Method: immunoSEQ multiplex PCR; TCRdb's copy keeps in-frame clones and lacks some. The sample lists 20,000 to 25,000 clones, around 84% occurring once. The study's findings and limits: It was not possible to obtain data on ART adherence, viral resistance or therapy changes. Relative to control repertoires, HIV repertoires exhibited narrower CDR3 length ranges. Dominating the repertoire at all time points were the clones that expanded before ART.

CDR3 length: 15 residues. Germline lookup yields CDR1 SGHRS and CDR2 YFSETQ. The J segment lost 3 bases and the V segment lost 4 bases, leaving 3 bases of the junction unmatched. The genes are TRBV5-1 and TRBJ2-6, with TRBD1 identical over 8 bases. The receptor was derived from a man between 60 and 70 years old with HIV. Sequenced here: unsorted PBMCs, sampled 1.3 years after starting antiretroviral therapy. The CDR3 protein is CASSVDRDGANVLTF. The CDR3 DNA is TGCGCCAGCAGCGTGGACAGGGATGGGGCCAACGTCCTGACTTTC.